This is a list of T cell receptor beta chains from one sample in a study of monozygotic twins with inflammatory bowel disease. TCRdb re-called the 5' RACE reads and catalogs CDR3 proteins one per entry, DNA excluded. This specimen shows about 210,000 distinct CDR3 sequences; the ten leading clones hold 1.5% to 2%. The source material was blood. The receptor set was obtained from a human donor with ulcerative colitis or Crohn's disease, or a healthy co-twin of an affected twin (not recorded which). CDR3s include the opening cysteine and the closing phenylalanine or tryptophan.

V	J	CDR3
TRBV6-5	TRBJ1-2	CASSYSATGGNYGYTF
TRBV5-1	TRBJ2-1	CASSSGTGPYNEQFF
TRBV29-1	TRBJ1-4	CSAGTGGVGEKLFF
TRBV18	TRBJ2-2	CASSPLLTAMNTGELFF
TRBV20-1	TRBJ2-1	CSARDVKRGPDEQFF
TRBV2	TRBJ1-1	CASSEGVTYTEAFF
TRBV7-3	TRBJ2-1	CASSFTGRDNEQFF
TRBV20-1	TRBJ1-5	CSAISIRSNQPQHF
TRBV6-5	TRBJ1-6	CASSYSSVLYSPLHF
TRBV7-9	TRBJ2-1	CASSLAELGSYNEQFF
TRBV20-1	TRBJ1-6	CSARGGSSYNSPLHF
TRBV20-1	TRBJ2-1	CSARQEMGQSNEQFF
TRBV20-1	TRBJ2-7	CSARGIRYEQYF
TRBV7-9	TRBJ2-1	CASSLGLAGGRYNEQFF
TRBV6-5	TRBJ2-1	CASSYSRVNEQFF
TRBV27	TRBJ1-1	CASSFRQNTEAFF
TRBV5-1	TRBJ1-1	CASSPGDAFYAEAFF
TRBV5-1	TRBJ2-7	CASSSGTGTIYEQYF
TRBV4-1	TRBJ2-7	CASSHRLAGIYEQYF
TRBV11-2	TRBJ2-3	CASSSAIWDTQYF
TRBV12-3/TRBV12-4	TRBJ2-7	CASSNRDTYEQYF
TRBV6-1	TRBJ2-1	CASSDPGTGGNEQFF
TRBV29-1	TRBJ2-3	CSVEDRASGGTDTQYF
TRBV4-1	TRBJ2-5	CASSVAVQETQYF
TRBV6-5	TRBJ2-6	CASSLLSGANVLTF
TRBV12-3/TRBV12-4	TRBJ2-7	CASSSLGAKYEQYF
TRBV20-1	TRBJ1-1	CSARGGVGTEAFF
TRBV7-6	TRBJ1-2	CASSPDRRVYGYTF
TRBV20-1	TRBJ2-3	CSAPGGLGMEYF
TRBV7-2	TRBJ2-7	CASSLSAGRVDGEQYF
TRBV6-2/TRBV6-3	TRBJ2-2	CASSYLLNTGELFF
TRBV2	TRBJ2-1	CASNMYNEQFF
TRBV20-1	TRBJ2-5	CSARPPGRQETQYF
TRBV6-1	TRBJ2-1	CASNPGLAPYNEQFF
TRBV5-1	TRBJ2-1	CASSSGLAPDFYNDRQFF
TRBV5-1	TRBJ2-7	CASSPRTSSYEQYF
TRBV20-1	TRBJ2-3	CSARDMGRASDTQYF
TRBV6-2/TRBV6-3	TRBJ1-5	CASSYVGNRPQHF
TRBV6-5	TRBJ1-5	CASSLRGKDQPQHF
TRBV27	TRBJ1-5	CASSAYRGRNQPQHF
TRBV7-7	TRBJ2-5	CASSLAGGQGETQYF
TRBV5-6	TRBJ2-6	CASSLFGANVLTF
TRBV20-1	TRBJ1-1	CSARPQGATEAFF
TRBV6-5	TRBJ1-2	CASSYFAGSEGYTF
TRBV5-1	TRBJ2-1	CASSQGTYNEQFF
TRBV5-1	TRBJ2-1	CASSLGTANNEQFF
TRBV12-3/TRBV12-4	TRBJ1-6	CASTGYRRNSPLHF
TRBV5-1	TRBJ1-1	CASSRDPVDTEAFF
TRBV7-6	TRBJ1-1	CASSAARVSEAFF
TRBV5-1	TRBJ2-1	CATASGGGLNEQFF